The rows below give T cell receptor beta chains drawn from one sample of a study of OX40 agonist ivuxolimab in advanced cancers. Sequenced by immunoSEQ multiplex PCR; TCRdb stores in-frame clones only, minus some. This sample has about 88,000 clones; approximately 85% occur once, and the top ten carry 0.22%. The sample here was CD4+ or CD8+ T cells sorted from blood, taken in a trial of the OX40 agonist ivuxolimab. These receptors were collected from an adult with an advanced solid tumor such as melanoma, head and neck, liver or kidney cancer. The CDR3 runs from the conserved cysteine through the conserved F or W. D genes are given only for firm matches. The listing skips clone size in some rows; elsewhere it reads once, few, many or a size class.

size,D,V,length,J,CDR3,DNA
NA,NA,TRBV7-9,15,TRBJ1-4,CASTSIGNLNEKLFF,TGTGCCAGCACCTCAATCGGTAACCTGAATGAAAAACTGTTTTTT
NA,NA,TRBV5-4,13,TRBJ2-1,CASSVQGEAEQFF,TGTGCCAGCAGCGTTCAGGGAGAGGCTGAGCAGTTCTTC
NA,NA,TRBV5-1,15,TRBJ1-1,CASSLVVAVNTEAFF,TGCGCCAGCAGCTTGGTGGTAGCGGTGAACACTGAAGCTTTCTTT
NA,NA,TRBV28,14,TRBJ1-2,CASSNPGTHYGYTF,TGTGCCAGCAGCAACCCCGGGACACACTATGGCTACACCTTC
NA,NA,TRBV5-1,15,TRBJ1-3,CASSLEGTAGNTIYF,TGCGCCAGCAGCTTAGAGGGAACGGCTGGAAACACCATATATTTT
NA,TRBD2,TRBV6-4,19,TRBJ2-1,CASDSAGVVQIWSYNEQFF,TGTGCCAGCGACTCAGCGGGAGTAGTTCAGATCTGGTCCTACAATGAGCAGTTCTTC
once,NA,TRBV11-2,14,TRBJ2-7,CASSPRVDNYEQYF,TGTGCCAGCAGCCCCAGGGTCGATAACTACGAGCAGTACTTC
once,TRBD1,TRBV19,16,TRBJ1-4,CASNLHRGQPNEKLFF,TGTGCCAGTAATCTCCATCGGGGACAGCCTAATGAAAAACTGTTTTTT
NA,TRBD1,TRBV28,14,TRBJ1-4,CASTRQGLNEKLFF,TGTGCCAGCACCAGACAGGGCTTAAATGAAAAACTGTTTTTT
NA,TRBD1,TRBV19,14,TRBJ2-1,CASSTWDRGGEQFF,TGTGCCAGTAGTACCTGGGACAGGGGGGGTGAGCAGTTCTTC
NA,TRBD1,TRBV5-8,15,TRBJ2-1,CASSLDTGGYNEQFF,TGTGCCAGCAGCTTGGATACAGGGGGTTACAATGAGCAGTTCTTC